This T cell receptor beta chain was sequenced during a study of patients and donors after allogeneic stem cell transplantation. Each CDR3 protein gets one entry after TCRdb re-called the RT-PCR reads with MiXCR. The table lists fewer than 180,000 distinct CDR3 sequences, about two fifths of them singletons. Trimming cost V 6 bases and J 3 bases, with 15 bases left between them. The length of the CDR3 is 15 residues. The germline V gene encodes CDR1 MDHEN and CDR2 SYDVKM. In its sample, this clonotype was seen a few times. The chain joins TRBV28 to TRBJ1-5; the D gene is possibly TRBD1 (5 bases). What was sequenced was blood, either unsorted or a sorted T cell fraction (not recorded which). This clonotype was obtained from a human donor who was either an allogeneic HSCT recipient or a stem cell or donor lymphocyte infusion donor (not recorded which). It is not recorded whose cells these are; they may come from a transplant donor. The CDR3 DNA sequence: TGTGCCAGCAGGTTCCGGGCAGGGCTCAATCAGCCCCAGCATTTT. It codes for CASRFRAGLNQPQHF.